This TCR beta chain was identified during a study of blood T cell repertoires in COVID-19. Study-level background: In each case, the material was cDNA or gDNA derived from T cells, B-cell-depleted T cells, or PBMCs.

In assigning cohorts, the study relied on participant-reported clinical history. Some clones are missing from TCRdb's copy, which holds only in-frame ones; the method was immunoSEQ multiplex PCR. This table holds about 220,000 clones, roughly 88% found once. Germline V gene data show CDR1 as SGHRS and CDR2 as YFSETQ. This CDR3 contains 15 residues. V gave up 4 bases and J gave up 4 bases, with 17 bases separating them. The chain joins TRBV5-1 to TRBJ1-1, with no clear D. The clonotype was recovered from a woman aged 35 to 49 with acute COVID-19. Sequencing was done on a sample of PBMCs or T cells enriched from blood (not recorded which). The CDR3 coding sequence is TGCGCCAGCAGCCAAAACGTCGGTTCGGGCACTGAAGCTTTCTTT. It codes for CASSQNVGSGTEAFF.